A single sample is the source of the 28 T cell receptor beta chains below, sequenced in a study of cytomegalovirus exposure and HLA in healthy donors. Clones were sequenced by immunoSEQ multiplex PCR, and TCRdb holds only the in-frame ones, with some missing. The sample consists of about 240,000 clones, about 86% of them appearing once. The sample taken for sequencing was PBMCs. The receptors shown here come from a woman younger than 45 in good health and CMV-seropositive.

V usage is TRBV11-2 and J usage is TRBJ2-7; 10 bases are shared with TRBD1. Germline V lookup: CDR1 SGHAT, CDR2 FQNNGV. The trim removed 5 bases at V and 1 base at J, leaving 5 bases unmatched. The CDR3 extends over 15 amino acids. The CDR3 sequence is CASSQGQGQSYEQYF. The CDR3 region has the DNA TGTGCCAGCAGCCAGGGACAGGGGCAATCCTACGAGCAGTACTTC.

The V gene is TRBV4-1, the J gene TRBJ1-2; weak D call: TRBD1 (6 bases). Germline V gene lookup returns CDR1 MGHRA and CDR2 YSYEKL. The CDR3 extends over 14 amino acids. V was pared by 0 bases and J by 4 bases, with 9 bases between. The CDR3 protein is CASSQDRGAYGYTF. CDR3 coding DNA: TGCGCCAGCAGCCAAGACAGGGGCGCCTATGGCTACACCTTC.

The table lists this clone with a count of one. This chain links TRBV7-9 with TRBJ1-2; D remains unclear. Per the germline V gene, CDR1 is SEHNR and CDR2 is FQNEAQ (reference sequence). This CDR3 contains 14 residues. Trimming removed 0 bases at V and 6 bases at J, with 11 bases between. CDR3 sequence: CASSLAREVDGYTF. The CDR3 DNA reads TGTGCCAGCAGCTTAGCTCGGGAGGTCGATGGCTACACCTTC.

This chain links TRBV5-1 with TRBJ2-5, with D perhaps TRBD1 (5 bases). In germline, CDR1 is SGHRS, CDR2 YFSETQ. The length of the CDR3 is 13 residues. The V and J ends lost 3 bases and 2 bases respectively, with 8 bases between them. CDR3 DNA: TGCGCCAGCAGCTCGACAGTACAAGAGACCCAGTACTTC. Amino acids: CASSSTVQETQYF.

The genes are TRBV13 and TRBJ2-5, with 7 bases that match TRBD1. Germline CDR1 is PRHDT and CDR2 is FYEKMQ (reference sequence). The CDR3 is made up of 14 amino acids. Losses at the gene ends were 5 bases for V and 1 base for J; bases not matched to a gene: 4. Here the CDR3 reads CASSEDRTQETQYF. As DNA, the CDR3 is TGTGCCAGCAGCGAGGACAGGACCCAAGAGACCCAGTACTTC. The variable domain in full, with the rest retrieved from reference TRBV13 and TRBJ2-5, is AAGVIQSPRHLIKEKRETATLKCYPIPRHDTVYWYQQGPGQDPQFLISFYEKMQSDKGSIPDRFSAQQFSDYHSELNMSSLELGDSALYFCASSEDRTQETQYFGPGTRLLVL.

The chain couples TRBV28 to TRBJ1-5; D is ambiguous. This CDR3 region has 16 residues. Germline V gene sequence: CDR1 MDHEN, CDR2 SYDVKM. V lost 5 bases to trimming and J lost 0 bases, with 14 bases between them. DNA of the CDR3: TGTGCCAGCAGTGCGAGGGTAACGTTTAGCAATCAGCCCCAGCATTTT. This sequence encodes CASSARVTFSNQPQHF.

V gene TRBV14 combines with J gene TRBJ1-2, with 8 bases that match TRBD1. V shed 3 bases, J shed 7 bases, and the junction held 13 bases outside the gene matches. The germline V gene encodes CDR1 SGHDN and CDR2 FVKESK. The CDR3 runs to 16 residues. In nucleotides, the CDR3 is TGTGCCAGCAGCCAGACCTCGGGACAGGTGTTTCTTGGCTACACCTTC. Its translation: CASSQTSGQVFLGYTF.

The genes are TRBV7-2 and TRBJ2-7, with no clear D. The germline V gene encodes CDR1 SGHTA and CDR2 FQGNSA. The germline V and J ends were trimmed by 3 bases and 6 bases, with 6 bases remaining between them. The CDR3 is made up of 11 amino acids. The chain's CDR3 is CASSFGGEQYF. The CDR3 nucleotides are TGTGCCAGCAGCTTTGGCGGCGAGCAGTACTTC.

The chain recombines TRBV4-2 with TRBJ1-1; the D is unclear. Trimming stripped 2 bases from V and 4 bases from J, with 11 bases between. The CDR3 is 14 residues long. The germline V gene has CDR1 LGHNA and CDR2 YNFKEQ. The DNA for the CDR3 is TGTGCCAGCAGCCAATACCCCGGGAGCACTGAAGCTTTCTTT. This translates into CASSQYPGSTEAFF.

CDR3 protein: CASSLASWTGSYEQYF. CDR3 bases: TGTGCCAGCAGCTTGGCATCCTGGACTGGATCCTACGAGCAGTACTTC. The V gene is TRBV5-6, the J gene TRBJ2-7; TRBD2 might be the D (5 bases). Germline V CDR1 and CDR2: SGHDT, YYEEEE. There are 16 residues in the CDR3. Deletions cut 0 bases from V and 1 base from J, with 14 bases between.

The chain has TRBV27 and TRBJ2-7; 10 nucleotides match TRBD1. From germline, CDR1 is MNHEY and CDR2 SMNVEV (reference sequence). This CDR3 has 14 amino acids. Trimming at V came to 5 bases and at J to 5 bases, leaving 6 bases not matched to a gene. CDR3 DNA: TGTGCCAGCAGTCCGGGACAGGGGCTTCACGAGCAGTACTTC. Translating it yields CASSPGQGLHEQYF.

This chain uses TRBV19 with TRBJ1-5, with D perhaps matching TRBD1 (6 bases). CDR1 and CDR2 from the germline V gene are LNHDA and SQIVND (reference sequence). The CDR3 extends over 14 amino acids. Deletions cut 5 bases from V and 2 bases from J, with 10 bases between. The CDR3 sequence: CASSPWTGNQPQHF. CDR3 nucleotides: TGTGCCAGTAGTCCCTGGACAGGCAATCAGCCCCAGCATTTT.

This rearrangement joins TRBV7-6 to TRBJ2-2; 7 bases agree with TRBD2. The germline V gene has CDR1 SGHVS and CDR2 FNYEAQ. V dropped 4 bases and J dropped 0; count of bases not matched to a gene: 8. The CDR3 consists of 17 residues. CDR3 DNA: TGTGCCAGCAGCTCACCCGTCGCGGGAGCGAACACCGGGGAGCTGTTTTTT. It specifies CASSSPVAGANTGELFF.

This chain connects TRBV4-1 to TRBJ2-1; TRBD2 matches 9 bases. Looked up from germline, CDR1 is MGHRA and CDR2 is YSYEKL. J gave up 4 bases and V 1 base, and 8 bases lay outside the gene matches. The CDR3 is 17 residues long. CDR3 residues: CASSQGTNGLAYNEQFF. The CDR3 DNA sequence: TGCGCCAGCAGCCAAGGGACGAACGGACTAGCGTACAATGAGCAGTTCTTC.

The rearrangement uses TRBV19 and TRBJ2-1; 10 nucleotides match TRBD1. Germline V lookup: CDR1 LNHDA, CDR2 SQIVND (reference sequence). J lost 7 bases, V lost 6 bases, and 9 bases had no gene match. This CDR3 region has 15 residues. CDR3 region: CASSHARQGANEQFF. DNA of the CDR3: TGTGCCAGTAGCCACGCACGACAGGGGGCAAATGAGCAGTTCTTC.

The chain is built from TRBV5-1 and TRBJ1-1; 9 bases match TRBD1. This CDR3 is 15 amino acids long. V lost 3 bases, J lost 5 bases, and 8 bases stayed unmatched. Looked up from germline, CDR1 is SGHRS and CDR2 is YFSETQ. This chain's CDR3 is CASSSGQGSGTEAFF. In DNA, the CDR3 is TGCGCCAGCAGCTCCGGACAGGGGAGTGGGACTGAAGCTTTCTTT.

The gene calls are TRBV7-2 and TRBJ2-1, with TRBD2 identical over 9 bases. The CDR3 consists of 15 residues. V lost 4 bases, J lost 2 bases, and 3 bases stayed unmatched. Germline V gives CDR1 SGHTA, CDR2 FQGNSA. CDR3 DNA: TGTGCCAGCAGCTCTAGCGGGACCACCTACAATGAGCAGTTCTTC. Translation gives CASSSSGTTYNEQFF.

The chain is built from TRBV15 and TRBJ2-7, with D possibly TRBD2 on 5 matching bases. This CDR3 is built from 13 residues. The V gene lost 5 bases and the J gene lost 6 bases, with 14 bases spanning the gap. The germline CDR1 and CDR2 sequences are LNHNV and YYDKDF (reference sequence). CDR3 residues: CATSGGLLSEQYF. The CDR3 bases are TGTGCCACCAGCGGAGGACTCCTCTCCGAGCAGTACTTC.

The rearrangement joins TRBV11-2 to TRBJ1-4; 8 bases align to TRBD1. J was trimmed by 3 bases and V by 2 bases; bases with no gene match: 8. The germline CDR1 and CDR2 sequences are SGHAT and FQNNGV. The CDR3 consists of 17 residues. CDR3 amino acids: CASSLRLGQGPNEKLFF. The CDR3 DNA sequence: TGTGCCAGCAGCTTACGCCTTGGACAGGGACCTAATGAAAAACTGTTTTTT. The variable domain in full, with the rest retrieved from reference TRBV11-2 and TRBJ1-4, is EAGVAQSPRYKIIEKRQSVAFWCNPISGHATLYWYQQILGQGPKLLIQFQNNGVVDDSQLPKDRFSAERLKGVDSTLKIQPAKLEDSAVYLCASSLRLGQGPNEKLFFGSGTQLSVL.

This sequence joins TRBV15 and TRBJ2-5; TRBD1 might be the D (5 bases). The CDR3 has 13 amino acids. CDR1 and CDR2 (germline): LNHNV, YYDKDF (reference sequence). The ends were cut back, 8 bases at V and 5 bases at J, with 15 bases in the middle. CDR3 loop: CATSYVPGETQYF. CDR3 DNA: TGTGCCACCTCCTATGTTCCAGGGGAGACCCAGTACTTC.

CDR3 residues: CASSFVGLSYEQYF. CDR3 nucleotides: TGCGCCAGCAGCTTTGTGGGACTCAGCTACGAGCAGTACTTC. The rearrangement uses TRBV10-2 and TRBJ2-7; D may be TRBD2 (6 bases). This CDR3 is 14 amino acids long. CDR1 and CDR2 from the germline V gene are WSHSY and SAAADI. The V gene lost 6 bases and the J gene lost 3 bases, with 15 bases spanning the gap.

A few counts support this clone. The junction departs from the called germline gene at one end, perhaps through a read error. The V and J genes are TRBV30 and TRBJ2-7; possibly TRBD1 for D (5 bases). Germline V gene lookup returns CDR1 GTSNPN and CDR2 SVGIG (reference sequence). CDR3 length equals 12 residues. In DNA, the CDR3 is TGTGCCTGGAGTGCCCAGGGCTCTCCTGCCCATTTC. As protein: CAWSAQGSPAHF.

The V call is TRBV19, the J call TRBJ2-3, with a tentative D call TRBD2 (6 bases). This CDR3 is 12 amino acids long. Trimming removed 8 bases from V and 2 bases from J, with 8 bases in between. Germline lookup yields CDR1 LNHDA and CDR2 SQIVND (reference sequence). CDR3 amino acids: CASAGPTDTQYF. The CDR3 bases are TGTGCCAGTGCGGGACCCACAGATACGCAGTATTTT. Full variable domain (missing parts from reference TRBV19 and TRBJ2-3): DGGITQSPKYLFRKEGQNVTLSCEQNLNHDAMYWYRQDPGQGLRLIYYSQIVNDFQKGDIAEGYSVSREKKESFPLTVTSAQKNPTAFYLCASAGPTDTQYFGPGTRLTVL.

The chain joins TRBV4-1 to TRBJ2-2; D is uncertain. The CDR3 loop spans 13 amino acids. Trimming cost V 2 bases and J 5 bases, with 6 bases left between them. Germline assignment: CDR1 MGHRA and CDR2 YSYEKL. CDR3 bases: TGCGCCAGCAGCCAACAGGCGACCGGGGAGCTGTTTTTT. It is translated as CASSQQATGELFF.

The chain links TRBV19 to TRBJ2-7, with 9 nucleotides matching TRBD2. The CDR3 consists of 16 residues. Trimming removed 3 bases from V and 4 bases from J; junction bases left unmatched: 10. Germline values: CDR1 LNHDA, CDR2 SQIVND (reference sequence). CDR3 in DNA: TGTGCCAGTAGTATTCCCGGTGCGGGAGGGAGATACGAGCAGTACTTC. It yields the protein CASSIPGAGGRYEQYF.

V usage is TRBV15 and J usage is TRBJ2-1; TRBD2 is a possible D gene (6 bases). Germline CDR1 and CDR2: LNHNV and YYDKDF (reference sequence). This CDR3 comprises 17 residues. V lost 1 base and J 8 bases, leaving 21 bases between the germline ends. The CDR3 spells CATSRGGIAETRHEQFF. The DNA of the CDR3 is TGTGCCACCAGCAGAGGGGGAATAGCGGAGACCCGACATGAGCAGTTCTTC.

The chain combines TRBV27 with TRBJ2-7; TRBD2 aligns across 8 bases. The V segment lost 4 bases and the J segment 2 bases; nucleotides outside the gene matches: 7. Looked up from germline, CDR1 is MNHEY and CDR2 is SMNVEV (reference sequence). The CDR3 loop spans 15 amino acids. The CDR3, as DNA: TGTGCCAGCAGTTCCTTAGCGGGATGGGCCTACGAGCAGTACTTC. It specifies CASSSLAGWAYEQYF.

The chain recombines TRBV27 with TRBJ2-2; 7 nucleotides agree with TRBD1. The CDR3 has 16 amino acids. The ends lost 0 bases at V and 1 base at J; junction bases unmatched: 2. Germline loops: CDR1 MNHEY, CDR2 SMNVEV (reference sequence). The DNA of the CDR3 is TGTGCCAGCAGTTTATCGTACAGGGGGAACACCGGGGAGCTGTTTTTT. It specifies CASSLSYRGNTGELFF.